At least ten counts were recorded for the clone carrying this TCR beta chain. The sample comes from a study of regulatory T cells in long-lasting Graves disease. Arm-PCR of CDR3 regions and iRepertoire HTBI primers were the basis on which TCR beta libraries were built. TCRdb re-derived calls from the multiplex PCR reads in MiXCR, one entry per CDR3 protein. The repertoire holds 380,000 or so distinct CDR3 sequences, with roughly 17% as singletons. The time point is: newly diagnosed GD, antithyroid drugs for less than 3 months. Researchers made the TCR library from RNA that was extracted from PBMCs. Per germline, CDR1 MDHEN and CDR2 SYDVKM. The CDR3 runs to 15 residues. The ends lost 2 bases at V and 5 bases at J; junction bases unmatched: 5. The same sample was also used in a study of T cells in Graves' hyperthyroidism and ophthalmopathy.

The material was peripheral blood mononuclear cells (PBMCs), obtained at new diagnosis, from a patient treated with antithyroid drugs. The receptor comes from a woman under 30 with Graves disease. The genes are TRBV28 and TRBJ1-4; 7 bases map to TRBD1. The CDR3 spells CASSLRTGPNEKLFF. DNA for the CDR3: TGTGCCAGCAGTTTACGGACAGGCCCGAATGAAAAACTGTTTTTT.